The 14 T cell receptor beta chains reported below all come from one sample, sequenced in a study of patients and donors after allogeneic stem cell transplantation. TCRdb re-called the RT-PCR reads through MiXCR, storing one row per CDR3 protein. Here the sample spans over 150,000 distinct CDR3 sequences, about 29% being singletons. Input material: blood, either unsorted or a sorted T cell fraction (not recorded which). The receptors come from a human donor who was either an allogeneic HSCT recipient or a stem cell or donor lymphocyte infusion donor (not recorded which). It is not recorded whose cells these are; they may come from a transplant donor.

The chain links TRBV3-1 to TRBJ1-5, with TRBD1 identical over 8 bases. CDR1 and CDR2 (germline): LGHDT, YNNKEL (reference sequence). The CDR3 is 13 residues long. Unmatched junction bases numbered 4, after V lost 8 bases and J lost 4 bases. The CDR3 here is CASAGGGNQPQHF. The CDR3 DNA reads TGTGCCAGCGCAGGGGGCGGTAATCAGCCCCAGCATTTT.

The chain has TRBV6-1 and TRBJ1-5; TRBD1 matches at 10 bases. The CDR3 runs 16 residues. V was pared by 6 bases and J by 4 bases, with 9 bases of the junction left unmatched. CDR1 is MNHNS and CDR2 is SASEGT in the germline V gene. The CDR3: CASSPRQGASNQPQHF. The CDR3 DNA is TGTGCCAGCAGCCCGAGACAGGGGGCATCAAATCAGCCCCAGCATTTT.

This clonotype was counted only a few times. The chain carries TRBV27 and TRBJ1-5; 7 nucleotides line up with TRBD1. This CDR3 is 14 amino acids long. Trimming at V came to 3 bases and at J to 3 bases, leaving 2 bases not matched to a gene. Germline CDR1 and CDR2: MNHEY and SMNVEV (reference sequence). The CDR3 is CASSLTGFNQPQHF. The CDR3 region has the DNA TGTGCCAGCAGTTTGACAGGGTTCAATCAGCCCCAGCATTTT.

This clonotype was detected a few times. The chain links TRBV29-1 to TRBJ2-6; tentatively, D is TRBD2 (5 bases). Trimming cost V 6 bases and J 2 bases, with 14 bases left between them. This CDR3 region has 15 residues. CDR1 and CDR2 (germline): SQVTM, ANQGSEA. Here the CDR3 reads CSVAYGVPGANVLTF. The CDR3, as DNA: TGCAGCGTAGCCTACGGGGTCCCTGGGGCCAACGTCCTGACTTTC.

This clonotype was observed a handful of times. As DNA, the CDR3 is TGTGCCAGCAGTGAAGTAAGGGGGGTATACAATGAGCAGTTCTTC. Its translation: CASSEVRGVYNEQFF. The chain combines TRBV25-1 with TRBJ2-1, with D perhaps TRBD1 or TRBD2 (6 bases each). V lost 2 bases to trimming and J lost 4 bases, with 12 bases between them. Per the germline V gene, CDR1 is MGHDK and CDR2 is SYGVNS. The CDR3 spans 15 residues.

The chain links TRBV6-5 to TRBJ2-7; D not certain. V gave up 2 bases and J gave up 6 bases, with 17 bases separating them. This CDR3 has 15 residues. The germline gives CDR1 MNHEY, CDR2 SVGAGI. In DNA, the CDR3 is TGTGCCAGCAGTTACGGCCGTCCCGGGTACGGCGAGCAGTACTTC. As protein: CASSYGRPGYGEQYF.

The chain employs TRBV6-5 and TRBJ2-7, with TRBD2 identical over 9 bases. CDR3 length: 13 amino acids. V lost 7 bases, J lost 4 bases, and 5 bases stayed unmatched. Germline CDR1 and CDR2: MNHEY and SVGAGI. CDR3 nucleotides: TGTGCCAGCAACAAAGCGGGAGGTTACGAGCAGTACTTC. Translated, it gives CASNKAGGYEQYF.

This clonotype showed up just a few times. This rearrangement joins TRBV7-6 to TRBJ2-5, with unresolved D. Trimming left V 0 bases short and J 5 bases short, with 13 bases between. The CDR3 consists of 15 residues. Germline values: CDR1 SGHVS, CDR2 FNYEAQ. The chain's CDR3 is CASSLAGIQGETQYF. The CDR3 DNA follows: TGTGCCAGCAGCTTAGCAGGAATTCAAGGGGAGACCCAGTACTTC.

CDR3 loop: CASSEPHLEGDMQYF. The CDR3 bases are TGTGCCAGCAGTGAACCCCACCTGGAGGGGGACATGCAGTATTTT. The rearrangement links TRBV25-1 to TRBJ2-3; either TRBD1 or TRBD2 may fit D (6 bases each). Trimming pared 2 bases from V and 11 bases from J, leaving 20 bases between. The CDR3 covers 15 residues. Looked up from germline, CDR1 is MGHDK and CDR2 is SYGVNS.

The sample holds many counts of this clonotype. The V gene is TRBV7-2, the J gene TRBJ1-6, with TRBD1 identical over 7 bases. Unmatched junction bases numbered 2, after V lost 3 bases and J lost 9 bases. The CDR3 is 13 residues long. Germline assignment: CDR1 SGHTA and CDR2 FQGNSA. CDR3 nucleotide sequence: TGTGCCAGCAGCTTGACAGGGCCTTCACCCCTCCACTTT. Translation gives CASSLTGPSPLHF.

V usage is TRBV12-3 or TRBV12-4 and J usage is TRBJ1-1; D remains unclear. This CDR3 contains 14 residues. Trimming took 4 bases from V and 1 from J, leaving 10 bases between them. CDR3 in DNA: TGTGCCAGCAGTTCCATATCAGGGAACACTGAAGCTTTCTTT. It codes for CASSSISGNTEAFF.

The chain couples TRBV12-3 or TRBV12-4 to TRBJ1-5; D might be TRBD1 (5 bases). This CDR3 spans 13 amino acids. Trimming removed 3 bases from V and 4 bases from J, with 7 bases in between. Here the CDR3 DNA reads TGTGCCAGCAGTTTCCAGGGAAATCAGCCCCAGCATTTT. This translates into CASSFQGNQPQHF.

This clonotype has just one count. The chain combines TRBV18 with TRBJ2-1, with D possibly matching TRBD2 (6 bases). V dropped 3 bases and J dropped 7 bases, with 13 bases sitting between them. Germline CDR1 KGHSH, CDR2 LQKENI. The CDR3 sequence is 14 residues long. CDR3: CASSPQGGSNEQFF. The CDR3 region has the DNA TGTGCCAGCTCACCCCAAGGAGGGAGTAATGAGCAGTTCTTC.

Written as DNA, the CDR3 is TGTGCCAGCTCAGAACGACAGGAGACGAACACTGAAGCTTTCTTT. The encoded protein is CASSERQETNTEAFF. V and J are TRBV18 and TRBJ1-1; possibly TRBD1 for D (6 bases). V lost 5 bases and J 1 base, leaving 14 bases between the germline ends. Germline V gene lookup returns CDR1 KGHSH and CDR2 LQKENI. This CDR3 spans 15 amino acids.